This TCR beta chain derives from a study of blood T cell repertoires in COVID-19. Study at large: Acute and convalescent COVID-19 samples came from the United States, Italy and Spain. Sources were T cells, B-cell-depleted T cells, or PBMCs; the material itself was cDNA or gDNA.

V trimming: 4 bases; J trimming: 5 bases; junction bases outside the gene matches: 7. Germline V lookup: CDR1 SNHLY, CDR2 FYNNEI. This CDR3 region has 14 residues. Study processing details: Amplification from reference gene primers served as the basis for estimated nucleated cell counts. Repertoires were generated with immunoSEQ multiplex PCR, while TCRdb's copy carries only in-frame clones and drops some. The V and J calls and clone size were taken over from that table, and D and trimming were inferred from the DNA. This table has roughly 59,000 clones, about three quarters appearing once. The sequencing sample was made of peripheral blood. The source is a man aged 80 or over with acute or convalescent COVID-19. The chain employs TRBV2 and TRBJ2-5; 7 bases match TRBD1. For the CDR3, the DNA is TGTGCCAGCAGTGGGGGACAGATTTGGGAGACCCAGTACTTC. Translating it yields CASSGGQIWETQYF.